These 5 T cell receptor beta chains were all obtained from the same sample, sequenced in a study of shared clonotypes between healthy human individuals. This table comes from immunoSEQ multiplex PCR, and its TCRdb copy is limited to in-frame clones, with some not included. The sample lists hundreds of thousands of clones; roughly 83% were seen once. The sequencing input was PBMCs. Receptor source: a woman aged 40-49 years in good health. Some clones in this sample may be carry-over from other donors' samples.

The CDR3 protein is CSAQVAGTTGELFF. The CDR3 DNA reads TGCAGCGCCCAAGTAGCGGGGACTACCGGGGAGCTGTTTTTT. This rearrangement joins TRBV29-1 to TRBJ2-2; the match to TRBD2 covers 8 bases. Losses at the gene ends were 7 bases for V and 5 bases for J; bases not matched to a gene: 9. The V gene's germline CDR1 is SQVTM and CDR2 ANQGSEA. CDR3 length equals 14 residues.

The V gene is TRBV7-3, the J gene TRBJ2-1; weak D call: TRBD2 (5 bases). Germline V gene data show CDR1 as SGHTA and CDR2 as FQGTGA. This CDR3 spans 13 amino acids. V was shortened by 2 bases and J by 10 bases, with 12 bases between the two germline ends. The CDR3, as DNA: TGTGCCAGCAGCTTAGGGAGTTTGGACGAGCAGTTCTTC. Its protein product is CASSLGSLDEQFF.

J is TRBJ1-2 and V is TRBV10-1, with D perhaps matching TRBD1 (5 bases). Germline V gene sequence: CDR1 WNHNN, CDR2 SYGVQD (reference sequence). The CDR3 totals 15 residues. The V end was cut by 10 bases, the J end by 0 bases, with 18 bases between. CDR3 sequence (DNA): TGCGCCACCAAGGGAGGGGCAGCTGCTAACTATGGCTACACCTTC. It codes for CATKGGAAANYGYTF.

This chain links TRBV7-9 with TRBJ1-2; the D gene is possibly TRBD1 (5 bases). V lost 2 bases to trimming and J lost 5 bases, with 6 bases between them. The CDR3 loop spans 12 amino acids. The germline V gene encodes CDR1 SEHNR and CDR2 FQNEAQ (reference sequence). The CDR3 DNA follows: TGTGCCAGCAGCTTACAGGGTTATGGCTACACCTTC. Translating gives CASSLQGYGYTF.

The rearrangement uses TRBV5-1 and TRBJ2-7, with no clear D. Germline V gene data show CDR1 as SGHRS and CDR2 as YFSETQ. There are 16 residues in the CDR3. V was clipped by 2 bases and J by 2 bases, with 17 bases between them. CDR3 in DNA: TGCGCCAGCAGCTTTTCGAGTAACCCCGCCGCCTACGAGCAGTACTTC. Translating gives CASSFSSNPAAYEQYF.